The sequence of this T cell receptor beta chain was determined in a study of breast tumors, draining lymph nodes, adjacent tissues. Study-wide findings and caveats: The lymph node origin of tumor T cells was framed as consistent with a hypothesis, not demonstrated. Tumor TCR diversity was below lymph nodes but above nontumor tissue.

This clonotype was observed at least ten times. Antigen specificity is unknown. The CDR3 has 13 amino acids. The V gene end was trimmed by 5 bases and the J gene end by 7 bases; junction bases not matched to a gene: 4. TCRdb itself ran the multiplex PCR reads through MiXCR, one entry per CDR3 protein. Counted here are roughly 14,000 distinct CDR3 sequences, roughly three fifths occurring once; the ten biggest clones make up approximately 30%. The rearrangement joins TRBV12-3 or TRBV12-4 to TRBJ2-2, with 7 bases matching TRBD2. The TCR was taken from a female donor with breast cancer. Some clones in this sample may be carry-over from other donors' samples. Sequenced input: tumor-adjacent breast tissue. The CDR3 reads CASSPGGSGELFF. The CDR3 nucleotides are TGTGCCAGCAGTCCGGGCGGGAGCGGGGAGCTGTTTTTT.